This T cell receptor (beta chain) derives from a study of shared T cell receptors in the human thymus. Clones were read by immunoSEQ multiplex PCR, and TCRdb kept only the in-frame ones, dropping some. Here the sample spans hundreds of thousands of clones, around 87% being singletons. These data also featured in a second study, about human thymus T cells.

This receptor was obtained from a boy younger than two with a congenital heart defect. Sequencing was done on a sample of thymocytes.

CDR3: CASSSQGGETQYF. Here the CDR3 DNA reads TGTGCCAGCAGTTCCCAGGGAGGGGAGACCCAGTACTTC. The chain carries TRBV28 and TRBJ2-5; 7 bases fit TRBD2. Trimming at V came to 4 bases and at J to 5 bases, leaving 4 bases not matched to a gene. Germline assignment: CDR1 MDHEN and CDR2 SYDVKM. The CDR3 is 13 residues long.